These T cell receptor beta chains were read from a single sample in a study of early T cells in non-severe SARS-CoV-2 infection. Each CDR3 protein gets one entry after TCRdb re-called the 5' RACE reads with MiXCR. The sample records around 60,000 distinct CDR3 sequences, roughly 12% being singletons. The specimen comprised whole blood, sampled at baseline. Receptor source: an adult who was a healthcare worker with PCR-confirmed SARS-CoV-2 infection or an uninfected control (not recorded which). CDR3s leave out the opening cysteine and the closing phenylalanine or tryptophan. Some rows mark clone size as missing; the rest say once, few, many or name a class of expanded clone.

abundance	v_gene	j_gene	CDR3aa
few	TRBV14	TRBJ1-2	ASSQSPGQGFFGYGYT
NA	TRBV20-1	TRBJ2-3	SAQTGDTQY
NA	TRBV20-1	TRBJ2-7	SASGQFGEQY
many	TRBV6-1	TRBJ1-5	ASSDRYQPQH
many	TRBV12-3/TRBV12-4	TRBJ1-3	ASSSARDEH
many	TRBV7-2	TRBJ1-4	ASSLRRGGLEKLF
few	TRBV24-1	TRBJ2-1	ATSSSPPYNEQF
NA	TRBV4-3	TRBJ1-2	ASSHSDGTYGYT
NA	TRBV7-6	TRBJ1-1	ASSSETGITEAF
NA	TRBV7-3	TRBJ1-1	ASSVTRNTEAF
NA	TRBV5-6	TRBJ1-1	ASSLNSLTTNTEAF
many	TRBV7-9	TRBJ2-5	ASSFFSLGAQETQY
NA	TRBV19	TRBJ2-3	ATERGYTQY
few	TRBV29-1	TRBJ1-1	SVARPYTEAF
NA	TRBV7-9	TRBJ2-3	ASSLVRGSGGTDTQY
few	TRBV10-3	TRBJ2-3	AISEQSSGGTDTQY
few	TRBV20-1	TRBJ1-1	SASPGVANTEAF
NA	TRBV5-4	TRBJ2-3	ASSLGTIQGAGDTQY
few	TRBV11-2	TRBJ2-1	ASSLNGMGAGPYNEQF
many	TRBV2	TRBJ2-1	ASSEYGSGEYNEQF
many	TRBV7-3	TRBJ2-3	ASSPTSGGGTQY
few	TRBV19	TRBJ1-4	ASTTRHGPSTNEKLF